This TCR beta chain stems from a study of blood T cell repertoires in COVID-19. Study summary: The United States, Italy and Spain provided the acute and convalescent COVID-19 samples.

Source study methods: Researchers report that nucleated cell counts were estimated from reference gene primer amplification. Only in-frame clones appear in the TCRdb table, and some are missing; sequencing was by immunoSEQ multiplex PCR. The D gene and trimming were derived from the DNA, and the V and J assignments and clone size from that table. The data hold 150,000 to 200,000 clones, with just over 90% observed a single time. A Seattle source enrolled patients during active infection and followed them longitudinally. The clonotype comes from an older woman with COVID-19, enrolled during active disease. Source material: peripheral blood.

CDR3 region: CASSPTTGANPDYEQYF. Here the CDR3 DNA reads TGTGCCAGCAGCCCCACGACAGGGGCCAATCCAGACTACGAGCAGTACTTC. The chain combines TRBV9 with TRBJ2-7, with 8 bases that match TRBD1. The CDR3 extends over 17 amino acids. The V gene end was trimmed by 4 bases and the J gene end by 3 bases; junction bases not matched to a gene: 15. Germline V gene data show CDR1 as SGDLS and CDR2 as YYNGEE. The full variable domain, rest sourced from reference TRBV9 and TRBJ2-7, is DSGVTQTPKHLITATGQRVTLRCSPRSGDLSVYWYQQSLDQGLQFLIQYYNGEERAKGNILERFSAQQFPDLHSELNLSSLELGDSALYFCASSPTTGANPDYEQYFGPGTRLTVT.